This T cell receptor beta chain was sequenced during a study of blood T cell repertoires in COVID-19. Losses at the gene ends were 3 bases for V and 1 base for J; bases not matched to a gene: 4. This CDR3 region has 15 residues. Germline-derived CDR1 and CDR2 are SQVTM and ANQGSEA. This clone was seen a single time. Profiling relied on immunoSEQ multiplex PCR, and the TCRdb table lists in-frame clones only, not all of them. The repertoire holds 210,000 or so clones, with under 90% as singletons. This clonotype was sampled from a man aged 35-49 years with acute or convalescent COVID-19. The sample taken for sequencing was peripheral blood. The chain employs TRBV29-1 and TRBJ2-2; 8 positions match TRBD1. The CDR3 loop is CSVEGTGGNTGELFF. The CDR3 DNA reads TGCAGCGTTGAGGGGACAGGCGGGAACACCGGGGAGCTGTTTTTT.